This T cell receptor beta chain was observed in a study of identical twins. Germline CDR1 is SEHNR and CDR2 is FQNEAQ (reference sequence). Trimming stripped 3 bases from V and 9 bases from J, with 12 bases between. The CDR3 loop spans 14 amino acids. TCRdb re-analysed the 5' RACE reads in MiXCR, keeping a single row per CDR3 protein. The table shows about 900,000 distinct CDR3 sequences, with around 12% occurring only once. In this sample, this clonotype turned up a few times. Its antigen is undetermined. The study's findings and limits: Zero-insertion analyses were open to partial confounding by invariant MAIT and iNKT cells. The abundant beta clonotypes from cord blood had fewer insertions, and memory repertoires had none of this.

This sample was also put to use in a study of yellow fever vaccine responses in identical twins. Per that paper: The authors reported partly convergent, partly personalized vaccine responses in identical twins.

The chain has TRBV7-9 and TRBJ1-6; D remains unclear. Sequenced: PBMCs. The receptor comes from a woman between 18 and 29 years old in good health. The CDR3 region has the DNA TGTGCCAGCAGCTTCGAAGGTTTTCGTTCACCCCTCCACTTT. It encodes CASSFEGFRSPLHF.